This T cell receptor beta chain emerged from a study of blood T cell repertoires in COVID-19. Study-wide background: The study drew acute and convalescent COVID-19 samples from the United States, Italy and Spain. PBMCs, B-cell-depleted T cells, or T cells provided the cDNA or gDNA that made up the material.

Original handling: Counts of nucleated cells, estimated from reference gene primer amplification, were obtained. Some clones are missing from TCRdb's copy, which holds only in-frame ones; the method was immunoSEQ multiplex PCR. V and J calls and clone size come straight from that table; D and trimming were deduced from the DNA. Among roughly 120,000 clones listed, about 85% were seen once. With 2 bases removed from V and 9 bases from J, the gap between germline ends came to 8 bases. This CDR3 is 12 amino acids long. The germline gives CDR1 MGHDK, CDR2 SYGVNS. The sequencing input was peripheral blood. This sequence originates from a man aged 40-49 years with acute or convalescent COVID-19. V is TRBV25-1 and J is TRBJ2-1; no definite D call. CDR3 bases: TGTGCCAGCAGTGAAATTTTTAGTGAGCAGTTCTTC. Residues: CASSEIFSEQFF.